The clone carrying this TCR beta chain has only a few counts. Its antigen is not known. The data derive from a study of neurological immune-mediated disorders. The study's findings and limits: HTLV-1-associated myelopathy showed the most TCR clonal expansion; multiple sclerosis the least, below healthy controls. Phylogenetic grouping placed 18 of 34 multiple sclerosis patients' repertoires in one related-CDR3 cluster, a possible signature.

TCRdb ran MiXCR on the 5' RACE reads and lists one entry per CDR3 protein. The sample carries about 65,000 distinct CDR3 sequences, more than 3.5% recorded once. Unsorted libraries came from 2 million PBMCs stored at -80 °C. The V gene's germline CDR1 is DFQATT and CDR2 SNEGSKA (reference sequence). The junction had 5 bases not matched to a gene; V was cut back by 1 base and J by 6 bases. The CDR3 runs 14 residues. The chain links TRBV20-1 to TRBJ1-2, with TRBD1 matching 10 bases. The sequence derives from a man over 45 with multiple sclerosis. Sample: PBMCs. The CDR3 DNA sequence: TGCAGTGCTAGAGTTTCAGGGACAGGGGATGGCTACACCTTC. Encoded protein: CSARVSGTGDGYTF.